This passage covers 3 T cell receptor beta chains from one sample sequenced in a study of Ad26.COV2.S vaccination and SARS-CoV-2 variants. Clones were read by immunoSEQ multiplex PCR, and TCRdb kept only the in-frame ones, dropping some. The repertoire holds about 180,000 clones, with approximately 90% as singletons. Sequencing used peripheral blood, obtained after recovery from COVID-19. The receptors derive from a human donor who had recovered from COVID-19.

This clone was observed a handful of times. V usage is TRBV28 and J usage is TRBJ2-7; TRBD2 might be the D (6 bases). V dropped 7 bases and J dropped 1 base, with 14 bases sitting between them. There are 14 residues in the CDR3. CDR1 and CDR2 (germline): MDHEN, SYDVKM. The CDR3 region is CASNERVSSYEQYF. Written as DNA, the CDR3 is TGTGCCAGCAACGAGCGGGTCTCGTCCTACGAGCAGTACTTC.

This chain connects TRBV29-1 to TRBJ2-5, with no clear D. This CDR3 has 12 residues. V was pared by 5 bases and J by 0 bases, with 7 bases between. Germline loops: CDR1 SQVTM, CDR2 ANQGSEA. The CDR3 protein is CSVILYQETQYF. In DNA form, the CDR3 reads TGCAGCGTTATTTTGTACCAAGAGACCCAGTACTTC.

V and J are TRBV2 and TRBJ2-5; 13 bases fit TRBD2. The CDR3 has 15 residues. The V gene end was trimmed by 7 bases and the J gene end by 2 bases; junction bases not matched to a gene: 4. Germline V lookup: CDR1 SNHLY, CDR2 FYNNEI. The CDR3 DNA reads as TGTGCCAGCAAGAAACTAGCGGGAGGGCAAGAGACCCAGTACTTC. Translating gives CASKKLAGGQETQYF.